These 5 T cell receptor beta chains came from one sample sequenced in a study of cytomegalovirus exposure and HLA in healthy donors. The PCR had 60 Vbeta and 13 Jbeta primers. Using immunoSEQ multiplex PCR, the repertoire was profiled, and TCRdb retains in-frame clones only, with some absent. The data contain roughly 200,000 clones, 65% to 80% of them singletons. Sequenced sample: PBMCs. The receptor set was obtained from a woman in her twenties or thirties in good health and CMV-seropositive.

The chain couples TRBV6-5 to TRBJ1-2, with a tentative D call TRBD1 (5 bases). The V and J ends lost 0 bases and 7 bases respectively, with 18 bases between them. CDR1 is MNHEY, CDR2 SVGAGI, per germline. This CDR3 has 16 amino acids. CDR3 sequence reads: CASSYSSFLGGGGYTF. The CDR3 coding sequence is TGTGCCAGCAGTTACTCGAGTTTCTTGGGGGGGGGTGGCTACACCTTC.

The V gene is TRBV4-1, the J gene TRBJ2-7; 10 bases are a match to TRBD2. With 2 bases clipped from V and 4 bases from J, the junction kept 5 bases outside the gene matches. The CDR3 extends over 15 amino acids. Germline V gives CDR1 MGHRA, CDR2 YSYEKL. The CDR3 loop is CASSQSGTSDYEQYF. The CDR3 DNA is TGCGCCAGCAGCCAATCCGGGACTAGCGATTACGAGCAGTACTTC.

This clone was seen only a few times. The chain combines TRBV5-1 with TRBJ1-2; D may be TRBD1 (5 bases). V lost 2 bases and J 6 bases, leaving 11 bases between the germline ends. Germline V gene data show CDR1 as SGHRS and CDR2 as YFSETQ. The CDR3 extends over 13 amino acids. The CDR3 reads CASSFRDPNGYTF. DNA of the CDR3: TGCGCCAGCAGCTTCAGGGATCCCAATGGCTACACCTTC.

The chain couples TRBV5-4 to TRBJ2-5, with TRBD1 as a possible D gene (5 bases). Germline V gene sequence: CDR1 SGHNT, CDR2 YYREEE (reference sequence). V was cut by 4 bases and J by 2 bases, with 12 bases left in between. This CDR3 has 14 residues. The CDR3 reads CASSTGAYQETQYF. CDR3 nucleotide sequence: TGTGCCAGCAGCACTGGGGCTTATCAAGAGACCCAGTACTTC.

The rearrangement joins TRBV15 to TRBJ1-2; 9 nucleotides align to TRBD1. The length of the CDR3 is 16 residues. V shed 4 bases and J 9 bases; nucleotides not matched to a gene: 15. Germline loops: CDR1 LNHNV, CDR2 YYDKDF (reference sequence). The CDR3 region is CATSTDRGVAFLSYTF. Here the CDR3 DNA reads TGTGCCACCAGCACCGACAGGGGGGTAGCGTTTTTGAGCTACACCTTC.